The T cell receptor (beta chain) described here comes from a study of control samples from healthy donors and cancer patients. Libraries were prepared by immunoSEQ multiplex PCR; TCRdb keeps only in-frame clonotypes and omits some of them. The sample contains 40,000 to 50,000 clones, approximately 82% of which appear only once. The sample comprised blood. The sequence derives from a man aged 55 to 69 in good health.

CDR3 residues: CASSLGDHGNTIYF. CDR3 sequence (DNA): TGTGCCAGCAGCTTAGGGGATCACGGAAACACCATATATTTT. The genes are TRBV7-9 and TRBJ1-3, with unresolved D. The length of the CDR3 is 14 residues. CDR1 and CDR2 from the germline V gene are SEHNR and FQNEAQ (reference sequence). The germline V and J ends were trimmed by 1 base and 4 bases, with 8 bases remaining between them. The whole variable domain, filled in from reference TRBV7-9 and TRBJ1-3, reads DTGVSQNPRHKITKRGQNVTFRCDPISEHNRLYWYRQTLGQGPEFLTYFQNEAQLEKSRLLSDRFSAERPKGSFSTLEIQRTEQGDSAMYLCASSLGDHGNTIYFGEGSWLTVV.